A single sample is the source of the 12 T cell receptor beta chains below, sequenced in a study of blood T cells in healthy people across ages. A J-beta primer mix and a sample-barcoded 5' primer were used in a second PCR of roughly 7 to 12 cycles. Each CDR3 protein is one row after TCRdb ran MiXCR on the 5' RACE reads. Of 1 million or so distinct CDR3 sequences in the sample, 40% to 45% were seen once. Input material: blood. All receptors derive from a woman aged 60 to 75 in good health.

The chain is built from TRBV5-6 and TRBJ2-6; D is ambiguous. This CDR3 is 18 amino acids long. Trimming took off 4 bases at V and 4 bases at J, with 21 bases between the two ends. The V gene's germline CDR1 is SGHDT and CDR2 YYEEEE. This chain's CDR3 is CASSQVGGFRLGANVLTF. The DNA for the CDR3 is TGTGCCAGCAGCCAAGTGGGCGGATTCCGGTTGGGGGCCAACGTCCTGACTTTC.

This clonotype was picked up a small number of times. The rearrangement uses TRBV7-9 and TRBJ2-5; the D gene is possibly TRBD2 (5 bases). The CDR3 extends over 16 amino acids. Trimming took 4 bases from V and 5 from J, leaving 20 bases between them. CDR1 is SEHNR, CDR2 FQNEAQ, per germline (reference sequence). The CDR3 nucleotides read TGTGCCAGCAGCTCCCGGGGTGGAAGAAGGGAGGAGACCCAGTACTTC. It translates to CASSSRGGRREETQYF.

This clonotype was observed a handful of times. The chain links TRBV27 to TRBJ2-5; D uncertain. Germline CDR1 reads MNHEY; CDR2 reads SMNVEV (reference sequence). The CDR3 sequence is 13 residues long. Deletions cut 5 bases from V and 3 bases from J, with 10 bases between. CDR3 DNA: TGTGCCAGCAGTCTTCGAACAAAAGAGACCCAGTACTTC. It translates to CASSLRTKETQYF.

The chain is built from TRBV15 and TRBJ2-3; TRBD2 agrees at 9 bases. The germline CDR1 and CDR2 sequences are LNHNV and YYDKDF (reference sequence). CDR3 length: 17 residues. Trimming cost V 0 bases and J 4 bases; bases outside gene matches: 8. The CDR3, as DNA: TGTGCCACCAGCAGAGATCAACAGCGGGAGGTTCCAGATACGCAGTATTTT. Residues: CATSRDQQREVPDTQYF.

This chain connects TRBV13 to TRBJ2-3, with a tentative D call TRBD2 (6 bases). The CDR3 runs 16 residues. The V end was cut by 5 bases, the J end by 6 bases, with 21 bases between. Germline V gives CDR1 PRHDT, CDR2 FYEKMQ (reference sequence). The chain's CDR3 is CASSPRGGTPVDTQYF. The CDR3 DNA reads as TGTGCCAGCAGCCCACGAGGAGGGACCCCGGTGGATACGCAGTATTTT.

The chain joins TRBV2 to TRBJ1-2; D is uncertain. The CDR3 covers 11 residues. The germline V gene has CDR1 SNHLY and CDR2 FYNNEI. V lost 3 bases to trimming and J lost 3 bases, with 2 bases between them. The CDR3: CASSDDYGYTF. CDR3 bases: TGTGCCAGCAGTGATGACTATGGCTACACCTTC.

The CDR3 DNA follows: TGTGCCAGCAGTTTCAGGGCCCAAAGGACAGAGACCCAGTACTTC. It is translated as CASSFRAQRTETQYF. The rearrangement links TRBV7-9 to TRBJ2-5; a possible D gene is TRBD1 (5 bases). The CDR3 runs to 15 residues. The germline V gene has CDR1 SEHNR and CDR2 FQNEAQ (reference sequence). V was shortened by 6 bases and J by 4 bases, with 18 bases between the two germline ends.

At least ten counts were recorded for this clonotype. A much larger clone lies a single base off, so this may be a read error. The chain combines TRBV5-1 with TRBJ1-2; tentatively, D is TRBD1 (5 bases). The ends were cut back, 4 bases at V and 5 bases at J, with 15 bases in the middle. This CDR3 is 14 amino acids long. Germline loops: CDR1 SGHRS, CDR2 YFSETQ. CDR3 in amino acids: CASSVNRIGYGYTF. DNA for the CDR3: TGCGCCAGCAGCGTGAACAGGATCGGATATGGCTACACCTTC.

The J gene is TRBJ2-7, the V gene TRBV21-1; the table assigns TRBD2, which was not confirmed against the DNA. TRBV21-1 counts as a pseudogene. The length of the CDR3 is 17 residues. In DNA form, the CDR3 reads TGTGCCAGCAGCCATCGACTAGCGGGAGGGCGGACCTACGAGCAGTACTTC. Encoded protein: CASSHRLAGGRTYEQYF.

The chain has TRBV20-1 and TRBJ2-3, with TRBD2 matching 11 bases. The ends lost 6 bases at V and 4 bases at J; junction bases unmatched: 6. Germline CDR1 reads DFQATT; CDR2 reads SNEGSKA (reference sequence). This CDR3 region has 14 residues. In DNA, the CDR3 is TGCAGTGCGAGACTAGCGGGATTGGCAGATACGCAGTATTTT. Protein sequence: CSARLAGLADTQYF.

This clonotype has more than one count but fewer than ten. The J gene is TRBJ2-5, the V gene TRBV9; possible D gene TRBD2, 5 bases. Germline V lookup: CDR1 SGDLS, CDR2 YYNGEE. This CDR3 contains 15 residues. V lost 0 bases and J 5 bases, leaving 14 bases between the germline ends. The chain's CDR3 is CASSVVDGRAETQYF. The CDR3 region has the DNA TGTGCCAGCAGCGTAGTGGACGGGCGGGCGGAGACCCAGTACTTC.

The chain joins TRBV6-6 to TRBJ1-2; 11 bases agree with TRBD1. From germline, CDR1 is MNHNY and CDR2 SVGAGI (reference sequence). This CDR3 comprises 15 residues. The V and J ends lost 2 bases and 11 bases, in that order; junction bases with no gene match: 10. The CDR3 DNA follows: TGTGCCAGCAGTTACCCCCGGGACAGGGGGGCCAGGTACACCTTC. Residues: CASSYPRDRGARYTF.